This TCR beta chain was recovered during a study of cytomegalovirus exposure and HLA in healthy donors. Study-level points and caveats: Associated with cytomegalovirus, according to the listing, were around 170 TCR beta chains.

CDR1 is SGHAT and CDR2 is FQNNGV in the germline V gene. The CDR3 has 18 residues. Trimming at V came to 1 base and at J to 4 bases, leaving 16 bases not matched to a gene. To note about this clone: Its matching antigen is unknown.

The PCR used 60 Vbeta and 13 Jbeta primers. Libraries were prepared by immunoSEQ multiplex PCR; TCRdb keeps only in-frame clonotypes and omits some of them. The sample lists 150,000 to 200,000 clones, about four fifths occurring once. Sequencing input: PBMCs. The clonotype comes from a woman younger than 45 in good health and CMV-seropositive. The gene calls are TRBV11-2 and TRBJ2-7, with 7 bases identical to TRBD2. The CDR3 coding sequence is TGTGCCAGCAGCTTAGGACCCGGGGCAGCGGGGCAACTATACGAGCAGTACTTC. Translating it yields CASSLGPGAAGQLYEQYF. The full variable domain, rest sourced from reference TRBV11-2 and TRBJ2-7, is EAGVAQSPRYKIIEKRQSVAFWCNPISGHATLYWYQQILGQGPKLLIQFQNNGVVDDSQLPKDRFSAERLKGVDSTLKIQPAKLEDSAVYLCASSLGPGAAGQLYEQYFGPGTRLTVT.